This T cell receptor beta chain was recorded in a study of post-analysis software for immune sequencing data. General study results and limits: Multiple sclerosis patients had significantly lower normalized Chao1 diversity than controls.

The TCR beta cDNA libraries carried unique molecular identifiers. Researchers reported roughly 0.5 million cDNA molecules coming from roughly 1 to 10 million T cells. TCRdb ran MiXCR on the PCR reads and lists one entry per CDR3 protein. The sample includes roughly 540,000 distinct CDR3 sequences, 34% seen only once; the top ten take approximately 6%. Points on this clonotype: Its antigen remains unidentified. Because the CDR3 is missing its conserved closing phenylalanine or tryptophan, this is likely a read error.

The sequencing sample was made of blood. The clonotype comes from a girl under 18 with multiple sclerosis.

The DNA for the CDR3 is TGTGCCAGCAGCTTAGTCCCAGGCCACAATGAGCAGTTCTGC. Its translation: CASSLVPGHNEQFC. The rearrangement joins TRBV7-2 to TRBJ2-1, with D unresolved. Between the trimmed V and J ends, which lost 1 base and 5 bases, there was a span of 9 bases. The CDR3 consists of 14 residues. Germline assignment: CDR1 SGHTA and CDR2 FQGNSA.